This T cell receptor beta chain was sequenced during a study of blood T cell repertoires in COVID-19. Study overall: Samples came from the United States, Italy and Spain, spanning acute and convalescent COVID-19. PBMCs, B-cell-depleted T cells, or T cells were the source of the cDNA or gDNA that made up the material.

Authors' data handling: Using reference gene primer amplification, nucleated cell counts were estimated. Using immunoSEQ multiplex PCR, the repertoire was profiled, and TCRdb retains in-frame clones only, with some absent. V and J calls and clone size come straight from that table; D and trimming were deduced from the DNA. The top ten clones hold roughly 15% of a sample with 150,000 to 200,000 clones, roughly 84% of them seen once. Seattle patients were enrolled during active infection and followed longitudinally. The germline V gene encodes CDR1 MGHRA and CDR2 YSYEKL. CDR3 size: 14 residues. Trimming removed 3 bases from V and 8 bases from J; junction bases left unmatched: 5.

This chain links TRBV4-1 with TRBJ1-2, with 11 bases that match TRBD1. The sample was peripheral blood. The clonotype originates from a woman aged 70-85 years with COVID-19, enrolled during active disease. CDR3 coding DNA: TGCGCCAGCAGCCAGGCGGACAGGGGGCAGGGCTACACCTTC. Its translation: CASSQADRGQGYTF.